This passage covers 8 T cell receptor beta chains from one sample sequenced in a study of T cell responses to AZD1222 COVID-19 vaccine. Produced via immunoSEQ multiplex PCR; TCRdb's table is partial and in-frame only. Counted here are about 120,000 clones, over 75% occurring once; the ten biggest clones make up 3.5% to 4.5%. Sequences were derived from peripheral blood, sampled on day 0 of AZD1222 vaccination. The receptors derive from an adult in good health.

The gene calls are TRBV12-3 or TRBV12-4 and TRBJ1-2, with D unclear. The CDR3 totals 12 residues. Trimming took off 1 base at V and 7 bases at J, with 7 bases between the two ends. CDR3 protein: CASSLVQSGYTF. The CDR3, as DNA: TGTGCCAGCAGTTTAGTTCAATCTGGCTACACCTTC.

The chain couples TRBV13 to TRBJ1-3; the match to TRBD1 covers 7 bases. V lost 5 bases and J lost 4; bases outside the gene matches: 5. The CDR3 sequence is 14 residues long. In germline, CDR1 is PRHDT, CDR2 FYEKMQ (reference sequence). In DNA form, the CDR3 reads TGTGCCAGCAGCCTGACAGGGCTGGGAAACACCATATATTTT. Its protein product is CASSLTGLGNTIYF. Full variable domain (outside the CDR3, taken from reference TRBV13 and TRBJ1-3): AAGVIQSPRHLIKEKRETATLKCYPIPRHDTVYWYQQGPGQDPQFLISFYEKMQSDKGSIPDRFSAQQFSDYHSELNMSSLELGDSALYFCASSLTGLGNTIYFGEGSWLTVV.

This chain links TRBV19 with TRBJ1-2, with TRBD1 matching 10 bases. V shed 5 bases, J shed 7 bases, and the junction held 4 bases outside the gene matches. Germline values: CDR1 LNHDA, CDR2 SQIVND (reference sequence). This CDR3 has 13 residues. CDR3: CASSRDRGPGYTF. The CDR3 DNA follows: TGTGCCAGTAGTCGAGACAGGGGGCCTGGCTACACCTTC.

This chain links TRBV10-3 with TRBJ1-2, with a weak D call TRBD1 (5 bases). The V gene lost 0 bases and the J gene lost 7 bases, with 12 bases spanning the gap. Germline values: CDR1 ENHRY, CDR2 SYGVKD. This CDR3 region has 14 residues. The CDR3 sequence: CAISESVEGTGYTF. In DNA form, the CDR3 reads TGTGCCATCAGTGAGTCGGTGGAGGGGACTGGCTACACCTTC.

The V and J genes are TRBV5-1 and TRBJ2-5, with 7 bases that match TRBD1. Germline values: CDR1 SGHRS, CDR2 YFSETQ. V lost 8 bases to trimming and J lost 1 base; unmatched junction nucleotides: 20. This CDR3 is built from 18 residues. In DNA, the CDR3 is TGCGCCAGAAGTTGGTCAACACAGGGGAGTGGATTCCAAGAGACCCAGTACTTC. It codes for CARSWSTQGSGFQETQYF.

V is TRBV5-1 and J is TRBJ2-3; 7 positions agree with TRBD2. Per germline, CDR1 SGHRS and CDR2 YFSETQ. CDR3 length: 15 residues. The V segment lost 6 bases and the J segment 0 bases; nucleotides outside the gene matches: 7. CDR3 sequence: CASTALAASTDTQYF. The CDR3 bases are TGCGCCAGCACCGCCCTAGCGGCTAGCACAGATACGCAGTATTTT.

The CDR3 region is CASSPGQGGYGYTF. The CDR3 DNA sequence: TGTGCCAGCAGTCCGGGACAGGGGGGATATGGCTACACCTTC. The J gene is TRBJ1-2, the V gene TRBV6-5; TRBD1 aligns across 11 bases. CDR1 is MNHEY, CDR2 SVGAGI, per germline. V trimming: 5 bases; J trimming: 5 bases; junction bases outside the gene matches: 4. CDR3 size: 14 residues.

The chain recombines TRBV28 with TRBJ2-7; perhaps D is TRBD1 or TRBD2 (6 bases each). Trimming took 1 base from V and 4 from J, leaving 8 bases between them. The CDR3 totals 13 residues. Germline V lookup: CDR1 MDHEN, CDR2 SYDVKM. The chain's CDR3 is CASSLSGAYEQYF. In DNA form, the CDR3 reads TGTGCCAGCAGTTTATCGGGGGCTTACGAGCAGTACTTC.